The 6 T cell receptor beta chains below were found in one sample sequenced in a study of cytomegalovirus exposure and HLA in healthy donors listed by TCRdb under 2017. Library prep was done by the immunoSEQ multiplex PCR assay. TCRdb took this table from immuneACCESS and kept in-frame rearrangements with V and J called. Such tables lack part of the clones; where checked against another copy, unresolved V genes explain under half of the gap, and the rest is unexplained. This sample has tens of thousands of clones in its table, and approximately 91% of those were observed once. In total, the top ten clones hold 2.1% of the sample. Sequencing input: PBMCs. The origin of the receptors is a man aged 25-45 years in good health and CMV-seronegative.

The V and J genes are TRBV7-2 and TRBJ2-1, with 9 positions matching TRBD2. V lost 5 bases to trimming and J lost 4 bases; unmatched junction nucleotides: 12. Germline-derived CDR1 and CDR2 are SGHTA and FQGNSA. CDR3 length: 17 amino acids. CDR3 DNA sequence: TGTGCCAGCAGCCTCCCCCGGCGCGGGGGGGAATACAATGAGCAGTTCTTC. Protein: CASSLPRRGGEYNEQFF.

The chain links TRBV2 to TRBJ1-6; D perhaps matches TRBD1 (5 bases). The CDR3 is 13 residues long. Germline V CDR1 and CDR2: SNHLY, FYNNEI. V lost 7 bases, J lost 6 bases, and 10 bases lay in between. CDR3 DNA sequence: TGTGCCAGCATTTTCAGGGTTAATTCACCCCTCCACTTT. Encoded protein: CASIFRVNSPLHF.

A few counts support this clone. The chain employs TRBV9 and TRBJ1-5; 7 positions match TRBD1. J was trimmed by 6 bases and V by 0 bases; bases with no gene match: 3. Germline values: CDR1 SGDLS, CDR2 YYNGEE. The CDR3 consists of 14 residues. CDR3 in DNA: TGTGCCAGCAGCGTAGAAGGGGGCGGTCAGCCCCAGCATTTT. Its protein is CASSVEGGGQPQHF.

The chain employs TRBV5-6 and TRBJ2-1; D possibly corresponds to TRBD1 (6 bases). CDR1 and CDR2 (germline): SGHDT, YYEEEE. The CDR3 is 16 residues long. Trimming took 4 bases from V and 1 from J, leaving 15 bases between them. Here the CDR3 DNA reads TGTGCCAGCAGCACACATCCACAGGGATCCTACAATGAGCAGTTCTTC. Its translation is CASSTHPQGSYNEQFF.

This rearrangement joins TRBV14 to TRBJ1-4, with D unclear. This CDR3 contains 16 residues. Trimming cost V 4 bases and J 3 bases, with 15 bases left between them. Looked up from germline, CDR1 is SGHDN and CDR2 is FVKESK. CDR3 sequence: CASSPGSGPSNEKLFF. As DNA, the CDR3 is TGTGCCAGCAGCCCGGGATCGGGCCCGTCTAATGAAAAACTGTTTTTT.

This clone has only one observation. This rearrangement joins TRBV7-6 to TRBJ2-7; 7 positions match TRBD1. With V trimmed by 1 base and J by 1 base, 10 bases remained unmatched. This CDR3 is 17 amino acids long. The germline gives CDR1 SGHVS, CDR2 FNYEAQ. The CDR3 coding sequence is TGTGCCAGCAGCTTAGAAACGTTGGACAGGCATTCCTACGAGCAGTACTTC. It codes for CASSLETLDRHSYEQYF.